One and the same sample provided the 24 T cell receptor beta chains below, sequenced in a study of shared clonotypes between healthy human individuals. Some clones are missing from TCRdb's copy, which holds only in-frame ones; the method was immunoSEQ multiplex PCR. This repertoire shows about 680,000 clones, around 72% found once; its top ten account for approximately 1.7%. Sequencing input: memory CD4+ T cells sorted from blood. Noted subset: CD45RA-negative fraction. The source of these receptors is a woman under 40 in good health.

The genes are TRBV5-1 and TRBJ2-1, with a possible D match to TRBD2 (6 bases). CDR1 and CDR2 from the germline V gene are SGHRS and YFSETQ. V was trimmed by 4 bases and J by 2 bases, leaving 13 bases between them. This CDR3 contains 15 residues. Here the CDR3 reads CASSPAPSAYNEQFF. The CDR3 bases are TGCGCCAGCAGCCCGGCCCCTAGCGCCTACAATGAGCAGTTCTTC.

The chain combines TRBV11-2 with TRBJ2-3; D is ambiguous. The CDR3 contains 15 residues. Trimming removed 3 bases from V and 2 bases from J, with 12 bases in between. In germline, CDR1 is SGHAT, CDR2 FQNNGV. In DNA, the CDR3 is TGTGCCAGCAGCTTTCAGCTGGGTTCCACAGATACGCAGTATTTT. Its protein is CASSFQLGSTDTQYF.

The V and J genes are TRBV30 and TRBJ2-1; D might be TRBD2 (5 bases). The CDR3 loop spans 13 amino acids. Germline lookup yields CDR1 GTSNPN and CDR2 SVGIG (reference sequence). Trimming took 4 bases from V and 8 from J, leaving 15 bases between them. The CDR3 loop reads CAWIPPGTDEQFF. CDR3 in DNA: TGTGCCTGGATTCCCCCGGGAACGGATGAGCAGTTCTTC. Full variable domain (remainder filled in from reference TRBV30 and TRBJ2-1): SQTIHQWPATLVQPVGSPLSLECTVEGTSNPNLYWYRQAAGRGLQLLFYSVGIGQISSEVPQNLSASRPQDRQFILSSKKLLLSDSGFYLCAWIPPGTDEQFFGPGTRLTVL.

This sequence joins TRBV19 and TRBJ1-4; no clear D. V was trimmed by 3 bases and J by 7 bases, leaving 6 bases between them. Germline V gene lookup returns CDR1 LNHDA and CDR2 SQIVND (reference sequence). The CDR3 length is 12 residues. The CDR3, as DNA: TGTGCCAGTAGTATGTATGGTGAAAAACTGTTTTTT. Protein sequence: CASSMYGEKLFF.

The chain combines TRBV7-9 with TRBJ1-5; unclear D gene. V gave up 2 bases and J gave up 3 bases, with 2 bases separating them. The CDR3 extends over 12 amino acids. In germline, CDR1 is SEHNR, CDR2 FQNEAQ (reference sequence). CDR3 sequence reads: CASSLLNQPQHF. The CDR3 DNA reads TGTGCCAGCAGCTTACTCAATCAGCCCCAGCATTTT. Drawing the rest from reference TRBV7-9 and TRBJ1-5, the complete variable domain is DTGVSQNPRHKITKRGQNVTFRCDPISEHNRLYWYRQTLGQGPEFLTYFQNEAQLEKSRLLSDRFSAERPKGSFSTLEIQRTEQGDSAMYLCASSLLNQPQHFGDGTRLSIL.

V is TRBV11-3 and J is TRBJ2-3, with D uncertain. Germline CDR1 and CDR2: SGHNT and YENEEA. The length of the CDR3 is 12 residues. V was cut by 3 bases and J by 2 bases, with 3 bases left in between. The CDR3 sequence: CASSFDTDTQYF. The CDR3 DNA follows: TGTGCCAGCAGCTTTGACACAGATACGCAGTATTTT.

The chain combines TRBV6-5 with TRBJ1-2, with 7 bases matching TRBD1. The CDR3 is made up of 15 amino acids. J gave up 5 bases and V 3 bases, and 9 bases lay outside the gene matches. The germline V gene has CDR1 MNHEY and CDR2 SVGAGI. This chain's CDR3 is CASSYLGTAYYGYTF. The CDR3 DNA follows: TGTGCCAGCAGTTATCTGGGGACAGCTTATTATGGCTACACCTTC.

The rearrangement joins TRBV30 to TRBJ2-5; 9 nucleotides agree with TRBD2. CDR3 length: 13 residues. Germline lookup yields CDR1 GTSNPN and CDR2 SVGIG (reference sequence). Trimming removed 5 bases from V and 3 bases from J; junction bases left unmatched: 4. The CDR3, as DNA: TGTGCCTGGGTGGGACTAGCAGAAGAGACCCAGTACTTC. Protein product: CAWVGLAEETQYF.

The chain has TRBV7-8 and TRBJ2-1; D gene uncertain. The ends were cut back, 1 base at V and 3 bases at J, with 13 bases in the middle. This CDR3 has 16 residues. In germline, CDR1 is SGHVS, CDR2 FQNEAQ. CDR3 sequence: CASSLGPGINYNEQFF. The CDR3 nucleotides are TGTGCCAGCAGCTTAGGCCCAGGAATTAACTACAATGAGCAGTTCTTC.

In DNA, the CDR3 is TGTGCCAGCAATAAGGACGGTCCGAATCAGCCCCAGCATTTT. Encoded protein: CASNKDGPNQPQHF. The genes are TRBV27 and TRBJ1-5; D gene unclear. CDR1 is MNHEY, CDR2 SMNVEV, per germline (reference sequence). The V end lost 7 bases, the J end lost 4 bases, and 14 bases lay between the germline ends. There are 14 residues in the CDR3.

The gene calls are TRBV5-4 and TRBJ1-6, with D possibly being TRBD1 (5 bases). CDR3 length equals 16 residues. Germline values: CDR1 SGHNT, CDR2 YYREEE (reference sequence). The germline V and J ends were trimmed by 1 base and 6 bases, with 14 bases remaining between them. The CDR3 DNA reads as TGTGCCAGCAGCTTGAGGCGCCAGGGAGGTAATTCACCCCTCCACTTT. This encodes CASSLRRQGGNSPLHF.

This sequence joins TRBV7-2 and TRBJ2-1; unclear D gene. Germline lookup yields CDR1 SGHTA and CDR2 FQGNSA. CDR3 length equals 14 residues. Trimming removed 6 bases from V and 4 bases from J, with 13 bases in between. CDR3 sequence: CASRPRYKYNEQFF. Written as DNA, the CDR3 is TGTGCCAGCAGACCTAGATACAAATACAATGAGCAGTTCTTC.

This chain links TRBV25-1 with TRBJ2-5; no clear D gene. Germline loops: CDR1 MGHDK, CDR2 SYGVNS. This CDR3 region has 12 residues. Trimming cost V 4 bases and J 3 bases, with 6 bases left between them. CDR3 loop: CASSGQKETQYF. The CDR3 nucleotides read TGTGCCAGCAGTGGCCAGAAAGAGACCCAGTACTTC.

This chain links TRBV10-3 with TRBJ2-7; 11 nucleotides agree with TRBD2. J lost 5 bases, V lost 10 bases, and 10 bases had no gene match. Germline V lookup: CDR1 ENHRY, CDR2 SYGVKD. The CDR3 consists of 14 residues. CDR3 DNA: TGTGCCACCAAACTAGCGGGAGAATCGGACGAGCAGTACTTC. This encodes CATKLAGESDEQYF.

The chain carries TRBV27 and TRBJ2-7; 7 bases line up with TRBD1. The germline gives CDR1 MNHEY, CDR2 SMNVEV (reference sequence). V shed 8 bases, J shed 3 bases, and the junction held 13 bases outside the gene matches. The CDR3 totals 15 residues. The CDR3 sequence is CASRRNRGDYYEQYF. The CDR3 coding sequence is TGTGCCAGCCGACGGAACAGGGGTGATTACTACGAGCAGTACTTC.

Regarding this clone: The sample holds other DNA sequences that translate to the same CDR3. This rearrangement joins TRBV19 to TRBJ1-5; D remains unclear. The V end was cut by 7 bases, the J end by 2 bases, with 9 bases between. Germline loops: CDR1 LNHDA, CDR2 SQIVND (reference sequence). CDR3 length equals 13 residues. The CDR3 region has the DNA TGTGCCAGTAAAGATAGGGGCAATCAGCCCCAGCATTTT. This encodes CASKDRGNQPQHF.

Concerning this clone: Different DNA sequences within this sample yield the same CDR3. This sequence joins TRBV5-1 and TRBJ2-1; TRBD2 matches at 7 bases. The germline V gene has CDR1 SGHRS and CDR2 YFSETQ. The junction had 5 bases not matched to a gene; V was cut back by 2 bases and J by 3 bases. The CDR3 length is 15 residues. CDR3 sequence: CASSFSSGGYNEQFF. In nucleotides, the CDR3 is TGCGCCAGCAGCTTTTCTAGCGGCGGCTACAATGAGCAGTTCTTC.

The J gene is TRBJ2-1, the V gene TRBV28; D is perhaps TRBD1 (6 bases). The germline V and J ends were trimmed by 6 bases and 3 bases, with 15 bases remaining between them. Germline V CDR1 and CDR2: MDHEN, SYDVKM. This CDR3 region has 15 residues. The CDR3 region is CASSSHRALYNEQFF. The CDR3 region has the DNA TGTGCCAGCAGCTCGCACAGGGCCCTCTACAATGAGCAGTTCTTC.

This clone was picked up a small number of times. The rearrangement links TRBV7-3 to TRBJ2-3, with D perhaps being TRBD1 or TRBD2 (5 bases each). Germline loops: CDR1 SGHTA, CDR2 FQGTGA. The CDR3 has 15 residues. Trimming left V 4 bases short and J 5 bases short, with 16 bases between. The CDR3 is CASSSLGPGLDTQYF. The CDR3 coding sequence is TGTGCCAGCAGCTCCCTGGGACCAGGATTAGATACGCAGTATTTT. Combining the CDR3 with reference TRBV7-3 and TRBJ2-3 gives the whole variable domain GAGVSQTPSNKVTEKGKYVELRCDPISGHTALYWYRQSLGQGPEFLIYFQGTGAADDSGLPNDRFFAVRPEGSVSTLKIQRTERGDSAVYLCASSSLGPGLDTQYFGPGTRLTVL.

Turning to this clone: The same CDR3 arises from other DNA sequences in this sample as well. This chain connects TRBV7-9 to TRBJ2-1, with D perhaps matching TRBD1 (6 bases). Trimming shortened V by 1 base and J by 5 bases, and 9 bases separated the two germline ends. The V gene's germline CDR1 is SEHNR and CDR2 FQNEAQ (reference sequence). The length of the CDR3 is 14 residues. CDR3 protein: CASSLGQAHNEQFF. The CDR3 DNA is TGTGCCAGCAGCTTAGGACAGGCACACAATGAGCAGTTCTTC.

This clone came up a few times. CDR3 in DNA: TGCGCCAGCACCCCGGGACAGGGGACAAAACTGTTTTTT. Protein: CASTPGQGTKLFF. The chain has TRBV10-1 and TRBJ1-4; 10 bases agree with TRBD1. The V segment lost 7 bases and the J segment 10 bases; nucleotides outside the gene matches: 6. The CDR3 has 13 amino acids. The germline V gene has CDR1 WNHNN and CDR2 SYGVQD (reference sequence).

The chain is built from TRBV15 and TRBJ2-3, with 8 bases matching TRBD2. CDR3 length equals 16 residues. Trimming cost V 9 bases and J 6 bases; bases outside gene matches: 17. Germline V gene lookup returns CDR1 LNHNV and CDR2 YYDKDF (reference sequence). CDR3 region: CATYTDRAGGRDTQYF. In DNA form, the CDR3 reads TGTGCCACATACACTGACCGGGCGGGAGGAAGGGATACGCAGTATTTT.

The V gene is TRBV6-5, the J gene TRBJ2-5; D remains unclear. Trimming removed 6 bases at V and 5 bases at J, with 7 bases between. Germline lookup yields CDR1 MNHEY and CDR2 SVGAGI. This CDR3 has 11 residues. The CDR3 DNA is TGTGCCAGCAGCTATATGGAGACCCAGTACTTC. The encoded protein is CASSYMETQYF.

The V gene is TRBV19, the J gene TRBJ2-1; 12 nucleotides align to TRBD2. This CDR3 comprises 14 residues. CDR1 and CDR2 (germline): LNHDA, SQIVND (reference sequence). Trimming at V came to 5 bases and at J to 10 bases, leaving 6 bases not matched to a gene. Written as DNA, the CDR3 is TGTGCCAGTAGTCTAGCGGGAGGGCCTAAGGAGCAGTTCTTC. This encodes CASSLAGGPKEQFF. Variable domain in full (rest from reference TRBV19 and TRBJ2-1): DGGITQSPKYLFRKEGQNVTLSCEQNLNHDAMYWYRQDPGQGLRLIYYSQIVNDFQKGDIAEGYSVSREKKESFPLTVTSAQKNPTAFYLCASSLAGGPKEQFFGPGTRLTVL.